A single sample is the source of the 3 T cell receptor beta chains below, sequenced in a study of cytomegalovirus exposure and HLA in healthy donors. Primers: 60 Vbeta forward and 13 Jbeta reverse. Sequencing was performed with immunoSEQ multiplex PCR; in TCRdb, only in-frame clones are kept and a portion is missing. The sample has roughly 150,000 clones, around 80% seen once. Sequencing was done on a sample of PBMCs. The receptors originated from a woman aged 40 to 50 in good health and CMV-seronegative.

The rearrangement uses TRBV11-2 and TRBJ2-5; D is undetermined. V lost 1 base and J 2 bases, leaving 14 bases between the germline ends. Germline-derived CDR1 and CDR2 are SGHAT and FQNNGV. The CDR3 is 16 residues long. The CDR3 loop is CASSLGAAYLQETQYF. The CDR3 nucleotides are TGTGCCAGCAGCTTAGGGGCAGCCTACCTGCAAGAGACCCAGTACTTC.

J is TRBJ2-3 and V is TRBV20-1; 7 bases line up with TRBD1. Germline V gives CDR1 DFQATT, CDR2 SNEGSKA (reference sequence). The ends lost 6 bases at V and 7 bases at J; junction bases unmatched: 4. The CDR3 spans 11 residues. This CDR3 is CSAMTGNTQYF. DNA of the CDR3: TGCAGTGCCATGACAGGGAATACGCAGTATTTT.

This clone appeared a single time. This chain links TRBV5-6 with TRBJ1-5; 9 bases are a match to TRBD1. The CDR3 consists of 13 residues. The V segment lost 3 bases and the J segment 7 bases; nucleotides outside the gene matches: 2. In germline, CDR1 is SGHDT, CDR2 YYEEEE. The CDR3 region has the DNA TGTGCCAGCAGCTCCGACAGGGGGCAGCCCCAGCATTTT. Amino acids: CASSSDRGQPQHF.